This T cell receptor beta chain was observed in a study of blood T cell repertoires in COVID-19. Sequenced by immunoSEQ multiplex PCR; TCRdb stores in-frame clones only, minus some. In the table there are about 110,000 clones, about 80% of which are singletons. There are 12 residues in the CDR3. The germline gives CDR1 SGHTA, CDR2 FQGNSA. V lost 2 bases and J lost 12; bases outside the gene matches: 3. This TCR came from a woman aged 40 to 55 with acute or convalescent COVID-19. V and J are TRBV7-2 and TRBJ2-1; 8 bases agree with TRBD2. The specimen sequenced was peripheral blood. CDR3 nucleotides: TGTGCCAGCAGCTTAATCGGGGGGGCGCAGTTCTTC. Residues: CASSLIGGAQFF.